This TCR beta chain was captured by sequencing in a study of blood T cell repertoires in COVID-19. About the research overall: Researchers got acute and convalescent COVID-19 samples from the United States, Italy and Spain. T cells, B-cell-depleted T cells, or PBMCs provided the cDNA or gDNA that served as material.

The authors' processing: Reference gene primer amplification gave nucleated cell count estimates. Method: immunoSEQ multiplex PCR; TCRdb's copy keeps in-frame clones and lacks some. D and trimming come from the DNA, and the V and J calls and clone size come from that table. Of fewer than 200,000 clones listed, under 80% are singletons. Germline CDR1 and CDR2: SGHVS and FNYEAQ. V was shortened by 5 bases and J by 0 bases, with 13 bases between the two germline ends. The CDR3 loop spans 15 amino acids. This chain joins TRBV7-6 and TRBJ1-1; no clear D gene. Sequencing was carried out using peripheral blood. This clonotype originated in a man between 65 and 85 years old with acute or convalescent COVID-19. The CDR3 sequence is CASSPSGRLNTEAFF. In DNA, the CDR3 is TGTGCCAGCAGCCCCAGCGGCAGACTGAACACTGAAGCTTTCTTT.